This T cell receptor beta chain was identified during a study of T-cell memory formation after mild COVID-19. The V and J ends lost 0 bases and 3 bases, in that order; junction bases with no gene match: 12. CDR1 and CDR2 (germline): SGHDT, YYEEEE. The CDR3 extends over 17 amino acids. This clonotype was picked up a small number of times. What it recognizes is unknown. General observations from the study: CD4+ contracting clones lay mainly in CM and EM, CD8+ ones in EMRA.

From the 5' RACE reads, TCRdb called clonotypes with MiXCR, one entry per CDR3 protein. The sample contains roughly 300,000 distinct CDR3 sequences, 7% to 10% of which appear only once. Sample: PBMCs or a T cell subset sorted from them (not recorded which). The sequence was obtained from a man aged 18 to 30 who had mild COVID-19 (a few samples of this study predate the infection). Cell type and time point are not known. This sequence joins TRBV5-6 and TRBJ2-7; 7 nucleotides line up with TRBD2. Here the CDR3 DNA reads TGTGCCAGCAGCTTGGCCACGCCTAGCGGAGGGTTCTACGAGCAGTACTTC. Residues: CASSLATPSGGFYEQYF.